A single sample gave rise to the 21 T cell receptor beta chains below, sequenced in a study of tumor-infiltrating lymphocytes in primary liver carcinoma. cDNA specific to TCR beta was made from approximately 0.55 ug of total RNA, with a constant-region primer employed for priming. Amplification in three nested multiplex PCR rounds with slightly modified ARM-PCR gave rise to TCR beta libraries. TRBV1-TRBV30 forward and Cbeta reverse primers drove the first two roughly 10-cycle rounds. MiXCR, applied by TCRdb to the multiplex PCR reads, yields one record per CDR3 protein. The table lists about 120,000 distinct CDR3 sequences, around two thirds of them singletons. From unsorted bulk tissue weighing roughly 18-30 mg, DNA and RNA were co-extracted. Sequencing used liver tumor tissue from sampling region 1. This sample's subset: tumor region T1, superior pole. The receptor source for this set is a woman aged 60-70 years with primary liver carcinoma and hepatitis B virus infection.

This clonotype was counted many times. This chain uses TRBV12-3 or TRBV12-4 with TRBJ2-1, with no clear D. The CDR3 extends over 15 amino acids. V was clipped by 2 bases and J by 8 bases, with 16 bases between them. In nucleotides, the CDR3 is TGTGCCAGCAGTTTAATAGCTAATCTTCGCGATGAGCAGTTCTTC. Translated: CASSLIANLRDEQFF.

With regard to this clonotype: The junction differs from germline at one of its ends, possibly a read error. The V gene is TRBV11-3, the J gene TRBJ2-7; D call uncertain. In germline, CDR1 is SGHNT, CDR2 YENEEA. The CDR3 runs to 14 residues. The CDR3, as DNA: TGTGCCGGCAGCGCGAGGACGGTCCCAATCGAGCAGTACTTC. Amino acids: CAGSARTVPIEQYF.

Turning to this clonotype: This sequence may be a read error, since a much larger clone differs from it by one base. V usage is TRBV5-4 and J usage is TRBJ2-6; D uncertain. Germline V lookup: CDR1 SGHNT, CDR2 YYREEE (reference sequence). This CDR3 is 15 amino acids long. The CDR3 coding sequence is TGTGCCAGCAGCCCGATACTCTCTGGGACCAACGTCCTGACTTTC. It translates to CASSPILSGTNVLTF.

As regards this clonotype: This may stem from a read error, because a much larger clone lies one nucleotide away. The chain has TRBV6-5 and TRBJ1-6, with D tentatively TRBD1 (5 bases). The CDR3 loop spans 15 amino acids. Germline V CDR1 and CDR2: MNHEY, SVGAGI. The CDR3 DNA is TGTGCCAGCGGTTACTCCGCTCAGGGAAATTCACCCCTCCACTTT. It translates to CASGYSAQGNSPLHF.

This clonotype came up many times. CDR3 nucleotides: TGTGCCAGCAGCTCCCGCTGGGGGTTGGAGACCCAGTACTTC. Translating gives CASSSRWGLETQYF. The chain employs TRBV14 and TRBJ2-5; D possibly uses TRBD1 or TRBD2 (5 bases each). Looked up from germline, CDR1 is SGHDN and CDR2 is FVKESK. V dropped 5 bases and J dropped 5 bases, with 15 bases sitting between them. This CDR3 spans 14 amino acids.

This clonotype was found many times. The rearrangement links TRBV30 to TRBJ2-1; D tentatively reads TRBD1 or TRBD2 (5 bases each). V was clipped by 5 bases and J by 9 bases, with 17 bases between them. Germline V gene sequence: CDR1 GTSNPN, CDR2 SVGIG (reference sequence). The CDR3 loop spans 13 amino acids. The CDR3 nucleotides are TGTGCCTGGCACCCCGGGACCCTTGGTGAGCAGTTCTTC. This translates into CAWHPGTLGEQFF.

A single count supports this clonotype. DNA of the CDR3: TGTGCCACCAAACCCGGGACAGGGGGCGGCGATGAGCAGTTCTTC. This codes for CATKPGTGGGDEQFF. The genes are TRBV7-2 and TRBJ2-1; TRBD1 matches at 12 bases. Germline CDR1 is SGHTA and CDR2 is FQGNSA. Trimming at V came to 10 bases and at J to 8 bases, leaving 12 bases not matched to a gene. The CDR3 is 15 amino acids.

By share of the sample, this clonotype is medium-sized. The CDR3 nucleotides read TGTGCCAGCAGCCTCCCCCCGGGGCAGTACAATGAGCAGTTCTTC. Translated, it gives CASSLPPGQYNEQFF. The genes are TRBV11-2 and TRBJ2-1; perhaps D is TRBD1 or TRBD2 (5 bases each). From germline, CDR1 is SGHAT and CDR2 FQNNGV. Trimming stripped 5 bases from V and 4 bases from J, with 15 bases between. The CDR3 length is 15 residues.

In this sample, this clonotype turned up once. A much larger clone differs by one base, so this may be a read error. This sequence joins TRBV11-2 and TRBJ2-7; weak D call: TRBD2 (6 bases). The CDR3 is 15 amino acids. CDR1 is SGHAT, CDR2 FQNNGV, per germline. The CDR3 sequence is CASSGGWWLTYGQYF. The CDR3 nucleotides are TGTGCCAGCAGTGGGGGGTGGTGGCTCACCTACGGGCAGTACTTC.

On this clonotype itself: A much larger clone sits a single nucleotide away, making a read error possible. The conserved final phenylalanine or tryptophan is absent from the CDR3, which likely points to a read error. The V gene is TRBV6-1, the J gene TRBJ1-2; D not certain. This CDR3 has 10 residues. Germline assignment: CDR1 MNHNS and CDR2 SASEGT. Between the trimmed V and J ends, which lost 5 bases and 4 bases, there was a span of 2 bases. CDR3 amino acids: CASSLYGYTL. In nucleotides, the CDR3 is TGTGCCAGCAGTCTCTATGGCTACACCTTA.

Comments on this clonotype: One end of the junction does not line up with germline, which may come from a read error. The chain combines TRBV11-1 with TRBJ2-2, with D possibly being TRBD2 (5 bases). CDR3 length: 17 residues. Germline V lookup: CDR1 SGHAT, CDR2 FQDESV (reference sequence). The CDR3 nucleotides read TGTGCCAGCAGCGCCCGGTCATTCCTAGCTAACACCGGGGAGCTGTCTTTT. Residues: CASSARSFLANTGELSF.

As to this clonotype: A much larger clone differs from this one at a single base, so this may be a read error. The V call is TRBV6-1, the J call TRBJ2-3; TRBD1 aligns across 9 bases. Trimming removed 8 bases from V and 7 bases from J; junction bases left unmatched: 16. CDR1 and CDR2 from the germline V gene are MNHNS and SASEGT. The CDR3 spans 16 residues. CDR3 coding DNA: TGTGCCAGCCCATCAGGAGGGACAGGGCGCGTGTATACGCAGTATTTT. It encodes CASPSGGTGRVYTQYF.

This clonotype was detected once. A much larger clone differs from this one at a single base, so this may be a read error. The chain recombines TRBV29-1 with TRBJ1-1; tentatively, D is TRBD1 (5 bases). Germline-derived CDR1 and CDR2 are SQVTM and ANQGSEA. The CDR3 extends over 13 amino acids. Between the trimmed V and J ends, which lost 4 bases and 7 bases, there was a span of 16 bases. CDR3 sequence: CSVVGGVRIEAFF. The CDR3 DNA reads as TGCAGCGTTGTCGGGGGAGTTAGGATTGAAGCTTTCTTT.

Ten or more counts support this clonotype. The J gene is TRBJ2-3, the V gene TRBV5-8, with D possibly matching TRBD1 (6 bases). The CDR3 runs 13 residues. Germline V CDR1 and CDR2: SGHTS, YDEGEE. V gave up 5 bases and J gave up 10 bases, with 17 bases separating them. The CDR3 nucleotides read TGTGCCAGCAGAAAGATCCAGGGGATTGCGCAGTATTTT. Translating it yields CASRKIQGIAQYF.

The chain couples TRBV24-1 to TRBJ2-3; D uncertain. The V and J ends lost 3 bases and 7 bases respectively, with 13 bases between them. The CDR3 is 14 amino acids. Germline-derived CDR1 and CDR2 are KGHDR and SFDVKD. The DNA for the CDR3 is TGTGCCACCAGTGATGTCTCTCCTGTCCATACGCAGTATTTT. It encodes CATSDVSPVHTQYF.

Points on this clonotype: The junction does not match germline at one end; this may be a read error. The chain is built from TRBV11-2 and TRBJ2-7; possible D gene TRBD1, 6 bases. The germline gives CDR1 SGHAT, CDR2 FQNNGV. The length of the CDR3 is 14 residues. CDR3 bases: TGTGCCAGCAGCTTGTTCAGGGGAATGTACGAGCGGTACTTC. Translation gives CASSLFRGMYERYF.

This clonotype was counted at least ten times. CDR3 nucleotides: TGTGCCAGCAGCTTGGGGGAAAATTCACCCCTCCACTTT. This gives the protein CASSLGENSPLHF. V and J are TRBV7-9 and TRBJ1-6, with D perhaps TRBD1 (5 bases). Between the trimmed V and J ends, which lost 3 bases and 7 bases, there was a span of 7 bases. The CDR3 runs to 13 residues. Germline V CDR1 and CDR2: SEHNR, FQNEAQ (reference sequence).

For this clonotype: At one end, the junction sequence differs from germline, possibly due to a read error. V is TRBV6-1 and J is TRBJ1-5; D unresolved. CDR3 length equals 16 residues. CDR1 MNHNS and CDR2 SASEGT come from the germline V gene. The CDR3 spells CVSRGWAPGLPQPQHF. In DNA form, the CDR3 reads TGCGTCAGCCGAGGGTGGGCCCCGGGTCTACCTCAGCCCCAGCATTTC.

Worth noting for this clonotype: The DNA is omitted, as the CDR3 cannot be located on it reliably, and the CDR3 follows TCRdb's listing. The rearrangement joins TRBV29-1 to TRBJ2-7; no DNA check was done on the table's D call, TRBD2. The CDR3 region is 14 residues in length, termini included. Germline loops: CDR1 SQVTM, CDR2 ANQGSEA. Here the CDR3 reads CGVALGTSGYERYF.

Note on this clonotype: A junction end diverges from the germline sequence, so it may reflect a read error. The chain joins TRBV11-2 to TRBJ2-3; D is ambiguous. The germline V gene has CDR1 SGHAT and CDR2 FQNNGV. This CDR3 comprises 13 residues. In DNA, the CDR3 is TGTGCCTGCAGCTACACTAACACAGATACACAGTATTTT. This translates into CACSYTNTDTQYF.

At least ten counts were recorded for this clonotype. The chain carries TRBV14 and TRBJ1-2, with a weak D call TRBD1 (6 bases). The CDR3 is 14 residues long. V dropped 4 bases and J dropped 9 bases, with 18 bases sitting between them. The germline V gene encodes CDR1 SGHDN and CDR2 FVKESK. The CDR3 is CASSRLGGARSYTF. The CDR3 region has the DNA TGTGCCAGCAGCCGACTAGGGGGAGCTAGGAGCTACACCTTC.